The rows below give T cell receptor beta chains drawn from one sample of a study of PD-L1 blockade in urothelial cancer. Clones were read by immunoSEQ multiplex PCR, and TCRdb kept only the in-frame ones, dropping some. The data show 70,000 or so clones, 85% to 90% seen once. The sample consisted of PBMCs, taken around atezolizumab (anti-PD-L1) treatment. The receptors come from a man aged 55 to 70 with urothelial cancer. Both conserved end residues are trimmed from each CDR3. D genes are given only for firm matches.

>.|TRBV11-1
ASSSGIQETQY
>TRBD1|TRBV6-1
ASSEGGTGVKTQY
>.|TRBV4-3
ASSRAPNTGELF
>.|TRBV7-2
ASSPRGGARARTDTQY
>TRBD1|TRBV7-2
ASSLVLGQGYEQF
>.|TRBV6-4
ASSGVGEGSYEQY
>TRBD1|TRBV11-2
ASSLQTGGHEQY
>TRBD2|TRBV19
ASSSEGSGRSYNEQF
>TRBD2|TRBV18
ASSPTSGGAKEQY
>.|TRBV6-6
ASVVTVSGELF
>.|TRBV30
AWSVRRTVQNSPLH
>.|TRBV30
AWSGVPSNIQY
>.|TRBV5-1
ASSTGGPGQPQH
>TRBD2|TRBV10-3
AIRGTGTSGRRTDTQY
>TRBD1|TRBV5-1
ASKGQGLETQY
>TRBD1|TRBV28
ASSLTGQSGELF
>TRBD1|TRBV6-5
ASSSGQGAGETQY
>TRBD1|TRBV30
AWNRDRGNQPQH
>.|TRBV19
ASSIAALRGANVLT
>TRBD1|TRBV5-1
ASSRETGNYGYT
>.|TRBV4-3
ASSHEAGYEQY
>TRBD1|TRBV7-8
ASSLGTGVQETQY
>TRBD1|TRBV5-6
ASSSRDRRNEKLF
>TRBD1|TRBV19
ASSPGGRDTGELF
>TRBD1|TRBV6-1
ASSGGTGGFTDTQY
>.|TRBV6-5
ASSYSAATEAF
>.|TRBV18
ASSPTEQGTEAF
>.|TRBV18
ASSPPGRINQPQH
>TRBD1|TRBV4-2
ASSPELGTGRNTIY
>TRBD1|TRBV7-9
ASSLAGTGDYEQY
>.|TRBV6-4
ASSNRAPTKNIQY
>.|TRBV14
ASSQELSGVTSTDTQY
>TRBD2|TRBV28
ASSSPFSGGWSYEQY
>.|TRBV10-3
AISGTAYEQY
>TRBD1|TRBV10-1
ASNQGGNTEAF
>TRBD1|TRBV11-2
ASSYRSPGGQETQY
>.|TRBV6-5
ASSYSHTQDYGYT
>.|TRBV6-5
ASSYSIGASGQH
>.|TRBV7-8
ASSPQVGRPSTEAF
>TRBD1|TRBV5-6
ASSSGQGDYGYT
>.|TRBV5-1
ASSLRGAWETQY
>TRBD1|TRBV5-4
ASSNPGQGLAF